These 12 T cell receptor beta chains were all obtained from the same sample, sequenced in a study of blood T cell repertoires in COVID-19. TCRdb's copy holds only in-frame clones and misses some; the assay was immunoSEQ multiplex PCR. This sample carries about 25,000 clones, over 80% of them seen once, and the ten largest clones take approximately 64%. Source material: peripheral blood. The receptors were sampled from a woman older than 75 with acute or convalescent COVID-19.

The genes are TRBV6-4 and TRBJ2-3, with D perhaps TRBD2 (6 bases). This CDR3 spans 13 amino acids. The germline gives CDR1 MRHNA, CDR2 SNTAGT. The germline V and J ends were trimmed by 6 bases and 6 bases, with 13 bases remaining between them. This CDR3 is CASSHQEGDTQYF. The CDR3 DNA sequence: TGTGCCAGCAGCCATCAGGAGGGCGATACGCAGTATTTT.

The gene calls are TRBV5-6 and TRBJ1-2, with D unresolved. The CDR3 spans 13 residues. With 4 bases removed from V and 5 bases from J, the gap between germline ends came to 12 bases. Germline V gene sequence: CDR1 SGHDT, CDR2 YYEEEE. The CDR3: CASSPKREYGYTF. The CDR3 DNA sequence: TGTGCCAGCAGCCCCAAGCGGGAATATGGCTACACCTTC. Full variable domain (rest looked up from reference TRBV5-6 and TRBJ1-2): DAGVTQSPTHLIKTRGQQVTLRCSPKSGHDTVSWYQQALGQGPQFIFQYYEEEERQRGNFPDRFSGHQFPNYSSELNVNALLLGDSALYLCASSPKREYGYTFGSGTRLTVV.

The chain recombines TRBV7-8 with TRBJ2-1, with no clear D. The CDR3 is 13 residues long. Germline values: CDR1 SGHVS, CDR2 FQNEAQ. Trimming cost V 5 bases and J 2 bases, with 7 bases left between them. The CDR3 bases are TGTGCCAGCAGCCTCGGAGCCTACAATGAGCAGTTCTTC. Translation: CASSLGAYNEQFF.

In DNA form, the CDR3 reads TGTGCCAGCAGCGTCCGGGACAGACCTAACACTGAAGCTTTCTTT. This translates into CASSVRDRPNTEAFF. V is TRBV5-6 and J is TRBJ1-1, with 7 bases that match TRBD1. This CDR3 is built from 15 residues. The germline V gene has CDR1 SGHDT and CDR2 YYEEEE. V lost 4 bases to trimming and J lost 2 bases; unmatched junction nucleotides: 8.

J is TRBJ2-7 and V is TRBV29-1; 8 nucleotides agree with TRBD1. Germline CDR1 is SQVTM and CDR2 is ANQGSEA. V trimming: 6 bases; J trimming: 0 bases; junction bases outside the gene matches: 7. This CDR3 has 14 residues. CDR3 nucleotide sequence: TGCAGCGTAGCTCGGACAGGGAGCTCCTACGAGCAGTACTTC. It codes for CSVARTGSSYEQYF.

The rearrangement uses TRBV6-6 and TRBJ2-7; D is unresolved. The V gene lost 2 bases and the J gene lost 5 bases, with 7 bases spanning the gap. The CDR3 loop spans 12 amino acids. Germline V lookup: CDR1 MNHNY, CDR2 SVGAGI (reference sequence). In nucleotides, the CDR3 is TGTGCCAGCAGTTACCCTAAAGACGAGCAGTACTTC. As protein: CASSYPKDEQYF.

The rearrangement joins TRBV7-9 to TRBJ2-5; D may be TRBD2 (5 bases). The CDR3 totals 12 residues. Germline V gene lookup returns CDR1 SEHNR and CDR2 FQNEAQ (reference sequence). The V and J ends lost 3 bases and 3 bases respectively, with 5 bases between them. CDR3 amino acids: CASSLREETQYF. The CDR3 nucleotides read TGTGCCAGCAGCTTGAGGGAAGAGACCCAGTACTTC. The variable domain in full, completed from reference TRBV7-9 and TRBJ2-5, reads DTGVSQNPRHKITKRGQNVTFRCDPISEHNRLYWYRQTLGQGPEFLTYFQNEAQLEKSRLLSDRFSAERPKGSFSTLEIQRTEQGDSAMYLCASSLREETQYFGPGTRLLVL.

The chain carries TRBV19 and TRBJ2-2, with 11 nucleotides matching TRBD2. V shed 0 bases, J shed 0 bases, and the junction held 9 bases outside the gene matches. The CDR3 has 20 residues. Germline CDR1 is LNHDA and CDR2 is SQIVND (reference sequence). Written as DNA, the CDR3 is TGTGCCAGTAGTATAGATCTCCTAGCGGGAGGACTTTCGAACACCGGGGAGCTGTTTTTT. The encoded protein is CASSIDLLAGGLSNTGELFF.

This clone was detected only a few times. The chain carries TRBV7-9 and TRBJ2-7; D is possibly TRBD1 (5 bases). Between the trimmed V and J ends, which lost 5 bases and 0 bases, there was a span of 11 bases. Germline CDR1 SEHNR, CDR2 FQNEAQ (reference sequence). The CDR3 has 14 amino acids. The chain's CDR3 is CASSHTGSSYEQYF. CDR3 in DNA: TGTGCCAGCAGCCATACAGGAAGCTCCTACGAGCAGTACTTC.

This chain joins TRBV9 and TRBJ1-3, with 7 bases that match TRBD1. Germline values: CDR1 SGDLS, CDR2 YYNGEE. The V and J ends lost 2 bases and 2 bases, in that order; junction bases with no gene match: 7. The CDR3 has 16 amino acids. The CDR3 protein is CASSVDPTGTGNTIYF. The CDR3 DNA reads TGTGCCAGCAGCGTGGACCCGACAGGGACTGGAAACACCATATATTTT. Full variable domain (missing parts from reference TRBV9 and TRBJ1-3): DSGVTQTPKHLITATGQRVTLRCSPRSGDLSVYWYQQSLDQGLQFLIQYYNGEERAKGNILERFSAQQFPDLHSELNLSSLELGDSALYFCASSVDPTGTGNTIYFGEGSWLTVV.

The chain employs TRBV7-2 and TRBJ2-1, with TRBD2 identical over 13 bases. The CDR3 is 17 residues long. V gave up 5 bases and J gave up 1 base; unmatched junction bases: 5. CDR1 is SGHTA and CDR2 is FQGNSA in the germline V gene. The DNA of the CDR3 is TGTGCCAGCAGCCAGGGACTAGCGGGACCATCCTACAATGAGCAGTTCTTC. Protein sequence: CASSQGLAGPSYNEQFF.

The chain carries TRBV18 and TRBJ2-3, with 7 bases identical to TRBD1. The CDR3 extends over 16 amino acids. V dropped 3 bases and J dropped 1; count of bases not matched to a gene: 7. CDR1 and CDR2 (germline): KGHSH, LQKENI. CDR3 nucleotides: TGTGCCAGCTCACCTAGGGCCACAGGGGGCACAGATACGCAGTATTTT. It encodes CASSPRATGGTDTQYF.